This TCR beta chain comes out of a study of blood T cell repertoires in COVID-19. The germline V gene has CDR1 MGHRA and CDR2 YSYEKL. The CDR3 extends over 15 amino acids. V was pared by 5 bases and J by 2 bases, with 7 bases of the junction left unmatched. This clone was observed a single time. How the authors handled the data: Researchers report that nucleated cell counts were estimated from reference gene primer amplification. Assay used: immunoSEQ multiplex PCR; TCRdb lists only in-frame clones, some missing. V and J calls and clone size come straight from that table; D and trimming were deduced from the DNA. The sample yields some 430,000 clones, roughly 91% seen once. Participants were aged roughly 18 to 90 years, lived in roughly 23 US areas, and enrolled virtually. Cohort allocation depended upon clinical history that participants reported.

The sequencing sample was made of PBMCs or T cells enriched from blood (not recorded which). The source of this sequence is a man younger than 35 who had recovered from COVID-19. This chain joins TRBV4-1 and TRBJ2-7; 9 positions match TRBD2. The CDR3 DNA reads as TGCGCCAGCAGCACGACTAGCGGAATAACCTACGAGCAGTACTTC. It yields the protein CASSTTSGITYEQYF.